Listed here are 26 T cell receptor beta chains from one sample, sequenced in a study of blood T cell repertoires in COVID-19. The table came from immunoSEQ multiplex PCR; TCRdb's copy has only in-frame clones and leaves some out. The table shows about 85,000 clones, with around 90% occurring only once. The sample taken for sequencing was peripheral blood. The receptor set was obtained from a human donor with active COVID-19. The donor label of this sample is uncertain.

The CDR3 spells CASSLVTGGLRIQYF. The CDR3 DNA reads as TGTGCCAGCAGCTTAGTAACGGGGGGGCTTCGGATCCAGTACTTC. This chain links TRBV11-2 with TRBJ2-5; the match to TRBD2 covers 8 bases. Trimming at V came to 1 base and at J to 10 bases, leaving 11 bases not matched to a gene. CDR3 length equals 15 residues. Germline-derived CDR1 and CDR2 are SGHAT and FQNNGV.

A single count supports this clone. The gene calls are TRBV5-1 and TRBJ1-6, with TRBD1 matching 10 bases. V lost 0 bases to trimming and J lost 9 bases; unmatched junction nucleotides: 3. This CDR3 spans 15 amino acids. The V gene's germline CDR1 is SGHRS and CDR2 YFSETQ. The chain's CDR3 is CASSLGQGAFSPLHF. The CDR3 bases are TGCGCCAGCAGCTTGGGACAGGGGGCCTTTTCACCCCTCCACTTT.

The V call is TRBV4-3, the J call TRBJ2-3; 8 bases line up with TRBD1. V lost 2 bases, J lost 6 bases, and 4 bases stayed unmatched. The CDR3 totals 14 residues. From germline, CDR1 is LGHNA and CDR2 YSLEER. Here the CDR3 DNA reads TGCGCCAGCAGCCAACGGACAGGGAGGGATACGCAGTATTTT. Translating gives CASSQRTGRDTQYF.

This chain uses TRBV3-1 (or the pseudogene TRBV3-2) with TRBJ2-3; tentatively, D is TRBD2 (7 bases). Trimming removed 0 bases at V and 2 bases at J, with 12 bases between. This CDR3 is 16 amino acids long. The germline gives CDR1 LGHDT, CDR2 YNNKEL (reference sequence). The chain's CDR3 is CASSQEGGPNTDTQYF. The CDR3 DNA sequence: TGTGCCAGCAGCCAAGAGGGGGGGCCAAACACAGATACGCAGTATTTT.

In the case of this clone: The DNA is omitted, as the CDR3 cannot be located on it reliably, and the CDR3 follows TCRdb's listing. The rearrangement joins TRBV28 to TRBJ2-7; the D segment call TRBD1 is taken from the table without a DNA check. The CDR3 length equals 15 residues, ends included. Germline V CDR1 and CDR2: MDHEN, SYDVKM. CDR3 residues: CASSSSGQVSYEQYF.

The gene calls are TRBV28 and TRBJ2-2, with D maybe TRBD2 (6 bases). Germline V gene sequence: CDR1 MDHEN, CDR2 SYDVKM. The V end was cut by 7 bases, the J end by 7 bases, with 22 bases between. The CDR3 covers 16 residues. CDR3 sequence: CASIIRPGEVGGELFF. CDR3 nucleotides: TGTGCCAGCATTATACGTCCGGGGGAGGTTGGCGGGGAGCTGTTTTTT. Full variable domain (rest looked up from reference TRBV28 and TRBJ2-2): DVKVTQSSRYLVKRTGEKVFLECVQDMDHENMFWYRQDPGLGLRLIYFSYDVKMKEKGDIPEGYSVSREKKERFSLILESASTNQTSMYLCASIIRPGEVGGELFFGEGSRLTVL.

V is TRBV20-1 and J is TRBJ1-6; D unclear. This CDR3 is 15 amino acids long. Germline CDR1 and CDR2: DFQATT and SNEGSKA (reference sequence). V was shortened by 3 bases and J by 0 bases, with 9 bases between the two germline ends. CDR3 in DNA: TGCAGTGCTAGTGCTTCCCCCTCCTATAATTCACCCCTCCACTTT. Translation gives CSASASPSYNSPLHF.

The gene calls are TRBV7-2 and TRBJ2-5; D may be TRBD1 (7 bases). V lost 5 bases to trimming and J lost 5 bases, with 15 bases between them. CDR1 SGHTA and CDR2 FQGNSA come from the germline V gene. The CDR3 length is 14 residues. Here the CDR3 DNA reads TGTGCCAGCAGCCCCCAGGGGGGTGGGGAGACCCAGTACTTC. Its translation is CASSPQGGGETQYF.

This clone appeared a few times. The CDR3 DNA reads TGTGCCAGCAGTTTTATGAACACTGAAGCTTTCTTT. Amino acid sequence: CASSFMNTEAFF. The rearrangement links TRBV12-3 or TRBV12-4 to TRBJ1-1; unclear D gene. The CDR3 covers 12 residues. Trimming pared 3 bases from V and 0 bases from J, leaving 2 bases between.

The V call is TRBV5-1, the J call TRBJ1-2; D unclear. Germline CDR1 SGHRS, CDR2 YFSETQ. This CDR3 is 15 amino acids long. V gave up 3 bases and J gave up 8 bases, with 20 bases separating them. The CDR3: CASSSNPGGGFGYTF. Written as DNA, the CDR3 is TGCGCCAGCAGCTCCAACCCGGGAGGAGGGTTCGGCTACACCTTC.

The CDR3 DNA is TGCGCCAGCAGCTTGAACCCGACAGGTAGGAACACTGAAGCTTTCTTT. Translated: CASSLNPTGRNTEAFF. The V and J genes are TRBV5-1 and TRBJ1-1, with D possibly TRBD1 on 6 matching bases. CDR1 and CDR2 from the germline V gene are SGHRS and YFSETQ. The CDR3 sequence is 16 residues long. V was cut by 1 base and J by 1 base, with 14 bases left in between.

The chain employs TRBV6-6 and TRBJ2-3; D ambiguous. The germline gives CDR1 MNHNY, CDR2 SVGAGI (reference sequence). This CDR3 has 15 residues. Trimming stripped 9 bases from V and 2 bases from J, with 18 bases between. The CDR3 is CASRRAEPNTDTQYF. CDR3 in DNA: TGTGCCAGTCGGAGAGCCGAACCCAACACAGATACGCAGTATTTT.

CDR3 in DNA: TGTGCCAGCAGTTTACTCCGGCAAGGAGATGAGCAGTTCTTC. Its translation is CASSLLRQGDEQFF. The rearrangement joins TRBV27 to TRBJ2-1; D gene uncertain. The CDR3 runs to 14 residues. Germline V gene data show CDR1 as MNHEY and CDR2 as SMNVEV (reference sequence). Trimming shortened V by 2 bases and J by 8 bases, and 13 bases separated the two germline ends.

The chain recombines TRBV7-9 with TRBJ1-1, with D hard to call. The CDR3 is made up of 15 amino acids. Trimming left V 1 base short and J 4 bases short, with 13 bases between. Germline loops: CDR1 SEHNR, CDR2 FQNEAQ (reference sequence). For the CDR3, the DNA is TGTGCCAGCAGCTTAGGGGGAGGGTGGCGCACTGAAGCTTTCTTT. This sequence encodes CASSLGGGWRTEAFF. Filled out from reference TRBV7-9 and TRBJ1-1, the complete variable domain reads DTGVSQNPRHKITKRGQNVTFRCDPISEHNRLYWYRQTLGQGPEFLTYFQNEAQLEKSRLLSDRFSAERPKGSFSTLEIQRTEQGDSAMYLCASSLGGGWRTEAFFGQGTRLTVV.

This clone appeared a few times. V gene TRBV18 combines with J gene TRBJ2-3; 11 bases are a match to TRBD2. CDR1 and CDR2 (germline): KGHSH, LQKENI. The CDR3 totals 16 residues. Trimming at V came to 5 bases and at J to 1 base, leaving 5 bases not matched to a gene. The CDR3 coding sequence is TGTGCCAGCTCATCAACACTAGCGGGGGGCACAGATACGCAGTATTTT. As protein: CASSSTLAGGTDTQYF.

V and J are TRBV13 and TRBJ1-1; the D is unclear. V was clipped by 5 bases and J by 2 bases, with 18 bases between them. The CDR3 is 16 amino acids. The V gene's germline CDR1 is PRHDT and CDR2 FYEKMQ (reference sequence). The CDR3 here is CASSPPRRSTNTEAFF. The CDR3 DNA reads as TGTGCCAGCAGCCCCCCCCGCCGGAGCACTAACACTGAAGCTTTCTTT. The variable domain in full, with the rest retrieved from reference TRBV13 and TRBJ1-1, is AAGVIQSPRHLIKEKRETATLKCYPIPRHDTVYWYQQGPGQDPQFLISFYEKMQSDKGSIPDRFSAQQFSDYHSELNMSSLELGDSALYFCASSPPRRSTNTEAFFGQGTRLTVV.

The chain employs TRBV7-6 and TRBJ2-3, with 8 nucleotides matching TRBD1. J gave up 2 bases and V 4 bases, and 14 bases lay outside the gene matches. CDR3 length equals 18 residues. Germline CDR1 SGHVS, CDR2 FNYEAQ. In nucleotides, the CDR3 is TGTGCCAGCAGCTCCGGGACAGGTGGTGATCTTAACACAGATACGCAGTATTTT. This translates into CASSSGTGGDLNTDTQYF.

The V and J genes are TRBV15 and TRBJ1-2; the D is unclear. The CDR3 contains 14 residues. The ends were cut back, 3 bases at V and 3 bases at J, with 11 bases in the middle. Germline CDR1 reads LNHNV; CDR2 reads YYDKDF (reference sequence). The CDR3 sequence: CATSSPGFDYGYTF. CDR3 coding DNA: TGTGCCACCAGCAGCCCGGGGTTCGACTATGGCTACACCTTC.

This rearrangement joins TRBV11-2 to TRBJ2-2, with D hard to call. The CDR3 extends over 15 amino acids. Germline CDR1 SGHAT, CDR2 FQNNGV. V gave up 1 base and J gave up 6 bases, with 12 bases separating them. CDR3 DNA: TGTGCCAGCAGCTTAGTGGTCGGGTTTTCCGGGGAGCTGTTTTTT. Translated, it gives CASSLVVGFSGELFF.

The rearrangement uses TRBV11-2 and TRBJ2-7, with 7 bases matching TRBD1. Unmatched junction bases numbered 10, after V lost 4 bases and J lost 4 bases. Germline V lookup: CDR1 SGHAT, CDR2 FQNNGV. The CDR3 is 15 amino acids. CDR3: CASSSQAGGRYEQYF. The DNA for the CDR3 is TGTGCCAGCAGCTCCCAGGCAGGGGGACGTTACGAGCAGTACTTC.

V gene TRBV11-3 combines with J gene TRBJ2-3; TRBD2 matches 7 bases. CDR1 is SGHNT and CDR2 is YENEEA in the germline V gene. The CDR3 loop spans 13 amino acids. V shed 4 bases and J 6 bases; nucleotides not matched to a gene: 4. In nucleotides, the CDR3 is TGTGCCAGCAGCTCCGGGGGGAAGGATACGCAGTATTTT. Protein product: CASSSGGKDTQYF.

The rearrangement links TRBV3-1 (or the pseudogene TRBV3-2) to TRBJ1-2, with D possibly TRBD1 on 6 matching bases. Trimming pared 0 bases from V and 3 bases from J, leaving 11 bases between. The CDR3 consists of 15 residues. The germline CDR1 and CDR2 sequences are LGHDT and YNNKEL (reference sequence). CDR3 DNA: TGTGCCAGCAGCCAAGATCGGGGGGCTGACTATGGCTACACCTTC. Translating gives CASSQDRGADYGYTF.

This chain joins TRBV19 and TRBJ1-2; a possible D gene is TRBD1 (6 bases). The CDR3 consists of 16 residues. Germline values: CDR1 LNHDA, CDR2 SQIVND (reference sequence). Trimming left V 5 bases short and J 1 base short, with 17 bases between. The CDR3, as DNA: TGTGCCAGTAGTGCCCTCATTTCACAGGGTAACTATGGCTACACCTTC. Its protein product is CASSALISQGNYGYTF.

This clone was picked up a small number of times. The chain has TRBV4-2 and TRBJ1-5, with 7 bases aligning to TRBD1. With V trimmed by 1 base and J by 1 base, 1 base remained unmatched. The CDR3 sequence is 15 residues long. The germline gives CDR1 LGHNA, CDR2 YNFKEQ. CDR3 sequence (DNA): TGTGCCAGCAGCCAAGTAGGGGGCAGCAATCAGCCCCAGCATTTT. It codes for CASSQVGGSNQPQHF.

The chain links TRBV24-1 to TRBJ2-5; perhaps TRBD2 as D (6 bases). Trimming left V 4 bases short and J 5 bases short, with 16 bases between. The CDR3 consists of 15 residues. Germline V CDR1 and CDR2: KGHDR, SFDVKD. The CDR3 spells CATSDPGAGGETQYF. In DNA form, the CDR3 reads TGTGCCACCAGTGACCCTGGGGCAGGAGGGGAGACCCAGTACTTC.

The chain is built from TRBV5-3 and TRBJ1-2, with 7 positions matching TRBD1. TRBV5-3 is treated as an ORF (open reading frame) with a function not yet certain. Unmatched junction bases numbered 7, after V lost 8 bases and J lost 3 bases. This CDR3 region has 13 residues. For the CDR3, the DNA is TGTGCCAGGGGACAGCCATATTACTATGGCTACACCTTC. Its translation: CARGQPYYYGYTF.